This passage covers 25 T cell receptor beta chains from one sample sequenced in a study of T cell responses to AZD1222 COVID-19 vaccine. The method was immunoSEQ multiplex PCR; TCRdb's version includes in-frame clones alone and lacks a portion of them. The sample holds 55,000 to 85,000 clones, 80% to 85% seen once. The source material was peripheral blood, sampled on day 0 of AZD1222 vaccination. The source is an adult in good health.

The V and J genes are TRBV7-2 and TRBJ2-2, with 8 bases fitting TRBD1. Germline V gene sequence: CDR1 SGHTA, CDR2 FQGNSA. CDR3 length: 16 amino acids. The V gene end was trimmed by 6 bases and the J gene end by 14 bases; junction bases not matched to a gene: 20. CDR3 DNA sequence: TGTGCCAGCAGTAACACGATTCTTATAACAGGGGGACGACTGTTTTTT. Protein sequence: CASSNTILITGGRLFF.

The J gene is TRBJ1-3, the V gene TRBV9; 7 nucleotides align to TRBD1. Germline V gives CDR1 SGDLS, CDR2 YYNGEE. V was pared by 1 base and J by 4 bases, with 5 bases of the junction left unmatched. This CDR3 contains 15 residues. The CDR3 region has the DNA TGTGCCAGCAGCGTATCCGGGACAGAGGGAAACACCATATATTTT. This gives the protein CASSVSGTEGNTIYF.

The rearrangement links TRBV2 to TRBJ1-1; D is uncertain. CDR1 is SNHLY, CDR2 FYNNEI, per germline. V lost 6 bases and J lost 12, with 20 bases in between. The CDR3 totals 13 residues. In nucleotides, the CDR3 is TGTGCCAGCAGCCCCGCCGCTGAGACACGAACTTTCTTT. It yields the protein CASSPAAETRTFF.

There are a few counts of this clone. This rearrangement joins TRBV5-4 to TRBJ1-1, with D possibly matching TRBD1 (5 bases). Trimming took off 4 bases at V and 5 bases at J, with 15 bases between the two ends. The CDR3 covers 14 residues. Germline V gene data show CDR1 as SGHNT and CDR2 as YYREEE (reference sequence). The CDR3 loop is CASSPAGFSTEAFF. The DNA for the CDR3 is TGTGCCAGCAGCCCGGCAGGGTTTTCAACTGAAGCTTTCTTT.

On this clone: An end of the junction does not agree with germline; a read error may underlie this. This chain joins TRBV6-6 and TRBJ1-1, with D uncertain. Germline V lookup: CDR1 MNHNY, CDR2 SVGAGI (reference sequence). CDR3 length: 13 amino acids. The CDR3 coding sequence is TGTGCCAGTGGCCTTACCTCGAACGCTGAAGCTTTCTTT. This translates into CASGLTSNAEAFF.

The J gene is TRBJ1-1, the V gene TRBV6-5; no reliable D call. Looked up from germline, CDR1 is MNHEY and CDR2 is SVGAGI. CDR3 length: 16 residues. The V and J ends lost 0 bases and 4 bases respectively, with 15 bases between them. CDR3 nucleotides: TGTGCCAGCAGTTACTCGGTCCCAGTGGGCCCCACTGAAGCTTTCTTT. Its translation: CASSYSVPVGPTEAFF.

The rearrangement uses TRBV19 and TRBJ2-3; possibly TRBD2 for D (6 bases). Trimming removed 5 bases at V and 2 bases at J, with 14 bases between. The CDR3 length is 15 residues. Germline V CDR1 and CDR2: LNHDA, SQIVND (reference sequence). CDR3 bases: TGTGCCAGTAGTCACCTCGGGGGAGTCACAGATACGCAGTATTTT. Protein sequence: CASSHLGGVTDTQYF.

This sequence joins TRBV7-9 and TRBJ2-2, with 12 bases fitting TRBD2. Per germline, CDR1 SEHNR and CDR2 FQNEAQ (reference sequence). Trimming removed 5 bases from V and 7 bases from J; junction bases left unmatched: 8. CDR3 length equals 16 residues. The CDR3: CASSPSGGAFHGELFF. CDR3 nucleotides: TGTGCCAGCAGCCCTAGCGGGGGGGCATTTCACGGGGAGCTGTTTTTT.

For the CDR3, the DNA is TGTGCCAGCAGTCACCGAAGCTACACCTTC. It is translated as CASSHRSYTF. The V gene is TRBV28, the J gene TRBJ1-2; D remains unclear. CDR3 length: 10 residues. The V gene's germline CDR1 is MDHEN and CDR2 SYDVKM. V gave up 5 bases and J gave up 9 bases, with 7 bases separating them.

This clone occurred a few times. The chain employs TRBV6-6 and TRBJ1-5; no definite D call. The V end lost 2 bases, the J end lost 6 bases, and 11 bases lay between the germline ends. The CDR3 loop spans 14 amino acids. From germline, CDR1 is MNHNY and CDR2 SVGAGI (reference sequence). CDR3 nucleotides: TGTGCCAGCAGTTACCGGGGAGGAACTCAGCCCCAGCATTTT. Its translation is CASSYRGGTQPQHF.

The DNA for the CDR3 is TGTGCCAGCAGCAACAGGGTGGGAGGCTACACCTTC. As protein: CASSNRVGGYTF. This chain uses TRBV7-2 with TRBJ1-2, with a tentative D call TRBD1 (6 bases). This CDR3 comprises 12 residues. Germline-derived CDR1 and CDR2 are SGHTA and FQGNSA. V dropped 5 bases and J dropped 8 bases, with 12 bases sitting between them.

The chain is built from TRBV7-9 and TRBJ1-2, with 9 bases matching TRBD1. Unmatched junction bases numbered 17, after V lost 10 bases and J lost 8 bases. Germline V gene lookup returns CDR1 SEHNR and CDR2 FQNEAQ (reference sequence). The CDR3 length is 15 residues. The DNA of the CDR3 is TGTGCCACCACCTTACTACAGGGGGCAACCTCCGGCTACACCTTC. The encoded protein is CATTLLQGATSGYTF.

The CDR3 sequence is CASSTLDRDRAPLHF. In DNA, the CDR3 is TGTGCCAGCAGTACCCTGGACAGGGATAGAGCACCCCTCCACTTT. This rearrangement joins TRBV6-2 or TRBV6-3 to TRBJ1-6, with 8 positions matching TRBD1. The germline V gene encodes CDR1 MNHEY and CDR2 SVGEGT. This CDR3 is 15 amino acids long. Trimming removed 5 bases from V and 11 bases from J; junction bases left unmatched: 11.

Here the CDR3 reads CASSSYGGSASGELFF. For the CDR3, the DNA is TGTGCCAGCAGCTCCTACGGAGGGTCGGCATCCGGGGAGCTGTTTTTT. The chain joins TRBV11-3 to TRBJ2-2; possible D gene TRBD2, 6 bases. This CDR3 has 16 amino acids. V was shortened by 4 bases and J by 6 bases, with 18 bases between the two germline ends. Germline CDR1 is SGHNT and CDR2 is YENEEA.

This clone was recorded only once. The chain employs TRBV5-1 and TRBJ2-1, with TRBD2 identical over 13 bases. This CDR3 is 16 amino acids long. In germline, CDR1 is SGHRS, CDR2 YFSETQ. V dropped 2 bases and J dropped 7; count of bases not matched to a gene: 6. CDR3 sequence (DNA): TGCGCCAGCAGCTTACAGGGACTAGCGGGGATAAATGAGCAGTTCTTC. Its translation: CASSLQGLAGINEQFF.

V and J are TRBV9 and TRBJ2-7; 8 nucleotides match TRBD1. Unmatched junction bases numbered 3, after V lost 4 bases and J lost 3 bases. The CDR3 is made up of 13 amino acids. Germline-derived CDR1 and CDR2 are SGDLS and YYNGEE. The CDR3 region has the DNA TGTGCCAGCAGCAAAGGACAGGGCTACGAGCAGTACTTC. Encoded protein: CASSKGQGYEQYF.

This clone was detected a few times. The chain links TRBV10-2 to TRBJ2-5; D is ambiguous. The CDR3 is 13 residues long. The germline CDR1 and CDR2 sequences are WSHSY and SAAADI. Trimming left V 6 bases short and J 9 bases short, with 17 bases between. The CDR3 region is CASRTSWRTAQYF. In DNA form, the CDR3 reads TGCGCCAGCAGAACCTCGTGGCGTACGGCCCAGTACTTC.

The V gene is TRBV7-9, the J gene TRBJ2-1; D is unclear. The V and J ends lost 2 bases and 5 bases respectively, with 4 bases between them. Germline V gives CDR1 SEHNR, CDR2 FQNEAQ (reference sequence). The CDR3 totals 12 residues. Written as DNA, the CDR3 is TGTGCCAGCAGCTTATCCCACAATGAGCAGTTCTTC. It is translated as CASSLSHNEQFF. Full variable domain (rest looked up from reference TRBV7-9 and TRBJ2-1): DTGVSQNPRHKITKRGQNVTFRCDPISEHNRLYWYRQTLGQGPEFLTYFQNEAQLEKSRLLSDRFSAERPKGSFSTLEIQRTEQGDSAMYLCASSLSHNEQFFGPGTRLTVL.

The CDR3 reads CASSPGRGYYGYTF. Written as DNA, the CDR3 is TGTGCCAGCAGCCCCGGAAGGGGTTACTATGGCTACACCTTC. The chain uses TRBV6-5 and TRBJ1-2; TRBD1 might be the D (5 bases). Germline CDR1 and CDR2: MNHEY and SVGAGI. The CDR3 contains 14 residues. With 6 bases removed from V and 3 bases from J, the gap between germline ends came to 14 bases.

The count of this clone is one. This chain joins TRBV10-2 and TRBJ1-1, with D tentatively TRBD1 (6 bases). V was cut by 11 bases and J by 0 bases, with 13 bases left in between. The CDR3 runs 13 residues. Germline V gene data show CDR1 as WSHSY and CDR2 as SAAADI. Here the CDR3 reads CAGGLDLNTEAFF. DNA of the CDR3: TGCGCCGGGGGGCTAGACCTGAACACTGAAGCTTTCTTT.

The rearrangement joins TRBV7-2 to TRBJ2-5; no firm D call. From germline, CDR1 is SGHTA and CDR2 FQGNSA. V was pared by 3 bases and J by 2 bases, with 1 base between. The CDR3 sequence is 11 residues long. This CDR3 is CASSLQETQYF. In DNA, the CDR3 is TGTGCCAGCAGCTTGCAAGAGACCCAGTACTTC.

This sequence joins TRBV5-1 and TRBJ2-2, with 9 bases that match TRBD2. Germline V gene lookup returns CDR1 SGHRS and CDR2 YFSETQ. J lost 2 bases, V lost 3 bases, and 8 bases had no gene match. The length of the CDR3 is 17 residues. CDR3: CASSSRPAGGNTGELFF. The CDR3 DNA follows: TGCGCCAGCAGCTCGCGGCCAGCGGGGGGCAACACCGGGGAGCTGTTTTTT.

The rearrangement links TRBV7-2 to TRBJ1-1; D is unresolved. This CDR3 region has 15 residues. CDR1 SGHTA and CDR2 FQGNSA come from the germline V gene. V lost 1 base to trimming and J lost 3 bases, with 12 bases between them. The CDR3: CASSLGPTRDTEAFF. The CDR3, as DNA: TGTGCCAGCAGCTTAGGGCCTACTCGGGACACTGAAGCTTTCTTT. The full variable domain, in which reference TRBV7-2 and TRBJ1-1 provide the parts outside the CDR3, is GAGVSQSPSNKVTEKGKDVELRCDPISGHTALYWYRQSLGQGLEFLIYFQGNSAPDKSGLPSDRFSAERTGGSVSTLTIQRTQQEDSAVYLCASSLGPTRDTEAFFGQGTRLTVV.

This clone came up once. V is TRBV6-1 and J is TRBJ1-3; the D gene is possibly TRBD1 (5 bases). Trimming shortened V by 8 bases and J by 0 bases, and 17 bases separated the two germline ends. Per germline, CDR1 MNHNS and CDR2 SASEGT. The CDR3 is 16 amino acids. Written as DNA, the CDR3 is TGTGCCAGCCGTGGCGATCAGGGAAGCTCTGGAAACACCATATATTTT. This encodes CASRGDQGSSGNTIYF.

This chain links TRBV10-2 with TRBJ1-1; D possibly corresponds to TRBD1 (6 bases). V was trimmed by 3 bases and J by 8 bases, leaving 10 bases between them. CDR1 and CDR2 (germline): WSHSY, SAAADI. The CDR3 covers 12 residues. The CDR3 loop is CASSEGQPEAFF. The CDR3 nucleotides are TGCGCCAGCAGTGAAGGACAGCCGGAAGCTTTCTTT.